The T cell receptor beta chain under discussion was sequenced for a study of T cells in localized non-small cell lung cancer. Overall study findings and caveats: T cell clonality was highest in uninvolved adjacent lung, above tumor. When the top 100 tumor clones were examined, a median around 58 of them also appeared in the adjacent lung, which was paired and uninvolved.

This clone has only one observation. Antigen specificity is unknown. CDR3 length: 15 amino acids. Looked up from germline, CDR1 is SNHLY and CDR2 is FYNNEI. With 4 bases removed from V and 4 bases from J, the gap between germline ends came to 13 bases. The method was immunoSEQ multiplex PCR; TCRdb's version includes in-frame clones alone and lacks a portion of them. The sample lists some 36,000 clones; about nine tenths were seen once. This chain joins TRBV2 and TRBJ2-2; the D gene is possibly TRBD2 (6 bases). The TCR was taken from a male donor aged 60 or older with stage II lung adenocarcinoma. The source material was peripheral blood mononuclear cells, sampled before any cancer treatment. CDR3 region: CASSATSRGTGELFF. Here the CDR3 DNA reads TGTGCCAGCAGTGCCACTAGCCGGGGCACCGGGGAGCTGTTTTTT.